The rows below give T cell receptor beta chains drawn from one sample of a study of blood T cell repertoires in COVID-19. Only in-frame clones appear in the TCRdb table, and some are missing; sequencing was by immunoSEQ multiplex PCR. The sample records some 180,000 clones, 80% being singletons. Source material: peripheral blood. Source of these receptors: a man aged 55 to 70 with acute or convalescent COVID-19. The CDR3 runs from the conserved cysteine through the conserved F or W. D genes are given only for firm matches.

>-|TRBJ1-6|TRBV3-1/TRBV3-2
CASSQVSNRRSPLHF
>-|TRBJ2-5|TRBV6-5
CASSYLLGGQETQYF
>-|TRBJ2-3|TRBV15
CATRQESGLSPTDTQYF
>-|TRBJ2-2|TRBV10-1
CASSNRTYTGELFF
>TRBD2|TRBJ2-5|TRBV30
CAWSVRGRGAQYF
>-|TRBJ2-7|TRBV2
CASRNRLYEQYF
>TRBD1|TRBJ2-6|TRBV27
CASSLSGQGSGANVLTF
>-|TRBJ2-5|TRBV5-5
CASSTGPLQETQYF
>TRBD2|TRBJ2-1|TRBV4-1
CASSQADQRGKQFF
>TRBD2|TRBJ2-7|TRBV6-4
CASSDSGGTFPHEQYF
>TRBD2|TRBJ2-1|TRBV29-1
CSVEDPTSGVTYEQFF
>-|TRBJ1-6|TRBV7-9
CASSSGQIPDSPLHF
>TRBD2|TRBJ2-7|TRBV19
CASSSSTAGVFSYEQYF
>-|TRBJ2-5|TRBV4-1
CASSPGGGVETQYF
>-|TRBJ1-4|TRBV6-6
CASSSDRGANEKLFF
>TRBD1|TRBJ2-1|TRBV27
CASSLSPTGDNEQFF
>TRBD2|TRBJ2-3|TRBV19
CASRLVGGDTQYF
>TRBD1|TRBJ2-1|TRBV9
CASSAGTGRDEQFF
>-|TRBJ1-2|TRBV6-2/TRBV6-3
CASSGQNYGYTF
>-|TRBJ2-4|TRBV20-1
CSGDIQYF
>-|TRBJ1-2|TRBV12-3/TRBV12-4
CASIPGVGNGYTF
>-|TRBJ2-7|TRBV5-4
CASSTTAVEQYF
>-|TRBJ2-4|TRBV2
CASSVRGAVNIQYF
>TRBD1|TRBJ2-2|TRBV6-2/TRBV6-3
CASSLLQGVTGELFF
>TRBD2|TRBJ2-2|TRBV3-1/TRBV3-2
CASSQRLAGDPAGELFF
>-|TRBJ2-3|TRBV10-3
CAISTNRAQGQYF
>TRBD2|TRBJ2-3|TRBV7-9
CASSFSSGDDLDTQYF
>TRBD1|TRBJ2-2|TRBV5-1
CASSGTGTGELFF
>TRBD1|TRBJ2-3|TRBV3-1/TRBV3-2
CASSLRTGSDTQYF
>-|TRBJ1-5|TRBV7-2
CASSLLSNQPQHF
>TRBD1|TRBJ1-2|TRBV4-2
CASSQVFDRGYGYTF
>TRBD1|TRBJ2-7|TRBV6-2/TRBV6-3
CASSSSLWDRGSYEQYF
>TRBD1|TRBJ2-7|TRBV25-1
CASSERQGVKHEQYF
>-|TRBJ2-7|TRBV15
CATSRELGGPTYEQYF
>TRBD1|TRBJ1-1|TRBV7-6
CASSFQGAGGTEAFF
>TRBD1|TRBJ2-2|TRBV5-1
CASSPGDRDTGELFF
>-|TRBJ1-6|TRBV9
CASSSTSGAFNSPLHF
>-|TRBJ1-5|TRBV4-2
CASSQDGEPNQPQHF
>-|TRBJ2-1|TRBV2
CASSYAGSGIINEQFF
>TRBD1|TRBJ2-1|TRBV10-3
CAIRGQMDEQFF
>TRBD2|TRBJ2-3|TRBV7-2
CASRPGLAGGSARQGTQYF
>-|TRBJ1-5|TRBV21-1
CATPPPGTPYQPQHF
>-|TRBJ2-7|TRBV14
CASSRSTREVYEQYF
>TRBD2|TRBJ2-1|TRBV2
CASSSPSGGGSFEQFF